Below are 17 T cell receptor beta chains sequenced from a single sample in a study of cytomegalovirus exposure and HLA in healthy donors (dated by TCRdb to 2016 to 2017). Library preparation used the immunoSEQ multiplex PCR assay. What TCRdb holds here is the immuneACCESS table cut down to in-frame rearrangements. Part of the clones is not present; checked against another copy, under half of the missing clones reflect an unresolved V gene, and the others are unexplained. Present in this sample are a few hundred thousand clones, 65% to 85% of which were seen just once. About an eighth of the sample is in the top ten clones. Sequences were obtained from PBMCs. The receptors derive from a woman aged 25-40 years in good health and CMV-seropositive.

CDR3 DNA sequence: TGCAGTCAAGAGGGGGCCAACACAGATACGCAGTATTTT. This encodes CSQEGANTDTQYF. The chain has TRBV29-1 and TRBJ2-3; TRBD1 matches at 7 bases. CDR3 length equals 13 residues. The germline gives CDR1 SQVTM, CDR2 ANQGSEA.

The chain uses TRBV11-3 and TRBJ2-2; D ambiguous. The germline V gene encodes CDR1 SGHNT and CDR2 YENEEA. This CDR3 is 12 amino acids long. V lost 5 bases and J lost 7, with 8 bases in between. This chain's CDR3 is CASSLQSGELFF. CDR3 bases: TGTGCCAGCAGCCTACAGAGCGGGGAGCTGTTTTTT.

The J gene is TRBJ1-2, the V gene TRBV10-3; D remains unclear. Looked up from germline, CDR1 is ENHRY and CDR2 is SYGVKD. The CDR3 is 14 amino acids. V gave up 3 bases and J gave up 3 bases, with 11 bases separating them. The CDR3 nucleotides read TGTGCCATCAGTGATTTTACAAGATACTATGGCTACACCTTC. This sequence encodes CAISDFTRYYGYTF.

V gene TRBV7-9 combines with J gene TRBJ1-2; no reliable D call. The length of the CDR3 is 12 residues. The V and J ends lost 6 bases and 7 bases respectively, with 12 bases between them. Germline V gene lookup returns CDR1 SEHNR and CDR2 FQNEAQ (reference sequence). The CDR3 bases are TGTGCCAGCAGAACCACGGATCGTGGCTACACCTTC. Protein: CASRTTDRGYTF.

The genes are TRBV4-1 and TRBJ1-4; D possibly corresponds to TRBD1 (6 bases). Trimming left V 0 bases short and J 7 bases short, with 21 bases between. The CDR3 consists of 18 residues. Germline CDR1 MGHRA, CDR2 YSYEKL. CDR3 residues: CASSQDRNSGVGVEKLFF. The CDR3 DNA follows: TGCGCCAGCAGCCAAGATCGGAATTCAGGGGTCGGGGTTGAAAAACTGTTTTTT.

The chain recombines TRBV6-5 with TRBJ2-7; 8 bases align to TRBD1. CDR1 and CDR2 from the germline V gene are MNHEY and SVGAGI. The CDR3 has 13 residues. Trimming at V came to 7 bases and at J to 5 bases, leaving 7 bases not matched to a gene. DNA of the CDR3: TGTGCCAGCAAGCGGACAGGGTCAGACGAGCAGTACTTC. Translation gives CASKRTGSDEQYF.

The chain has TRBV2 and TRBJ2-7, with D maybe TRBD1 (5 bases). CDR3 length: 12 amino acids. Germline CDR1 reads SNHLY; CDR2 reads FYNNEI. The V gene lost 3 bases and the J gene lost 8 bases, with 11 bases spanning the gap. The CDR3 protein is CASSDGAPQQYF. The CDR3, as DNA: TGTGCCAGCAGTGATGGGGCTCCACAGCAGTACTTC.

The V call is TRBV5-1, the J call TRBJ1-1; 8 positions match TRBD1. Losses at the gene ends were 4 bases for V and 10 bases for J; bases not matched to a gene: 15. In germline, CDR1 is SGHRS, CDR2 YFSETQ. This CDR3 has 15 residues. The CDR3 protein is CASSERRQGLIGAFF. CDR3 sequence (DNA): TGCGCCAGCAGCGAACGACGACAGGGGTTGATCGGAGCTTTCTTT.

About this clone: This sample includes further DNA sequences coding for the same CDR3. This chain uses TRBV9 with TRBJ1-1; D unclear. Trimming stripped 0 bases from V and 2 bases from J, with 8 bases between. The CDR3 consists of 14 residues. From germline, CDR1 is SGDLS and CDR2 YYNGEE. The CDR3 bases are TGTGCCAGCAGCGTAGTAACAGCCAACACTGAAGCTTTCTTT. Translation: CASSVVTANTEAFF.

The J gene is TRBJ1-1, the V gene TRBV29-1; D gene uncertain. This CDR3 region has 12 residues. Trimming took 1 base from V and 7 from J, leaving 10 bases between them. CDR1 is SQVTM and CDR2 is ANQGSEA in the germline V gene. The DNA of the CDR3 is TGCAGCGTTGAAGTTGAGCAGCATGAAGCTTTCTTT. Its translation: CSVEVEQHEAFF.

CDR3 coding DNA: TGCGCCAGCAGCTTGGCTGGTGGATTTAGGGCAGATACGCAGTATTTT. Translated, it gives CASSLAGGFRADTQYF. The chain combines TRBV5-1 with TRBJ2-3; D unclear. Germline V gene data show CDR1 as SGHRS and CDR2 as YFSETQ. The CDR3 is 16 amino acids. Trimming stripped 0 bases from V and 4 bases from J, with 15 bases between.

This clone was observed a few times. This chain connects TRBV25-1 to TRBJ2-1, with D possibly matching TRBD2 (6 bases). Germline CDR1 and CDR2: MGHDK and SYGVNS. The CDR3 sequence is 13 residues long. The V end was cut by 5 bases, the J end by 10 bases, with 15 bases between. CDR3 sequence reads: CASSMGLRGEQFF. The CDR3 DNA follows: TGTGCCAGCAGTATGGGACTCCGAGGAGAGCAGTTCTTC.

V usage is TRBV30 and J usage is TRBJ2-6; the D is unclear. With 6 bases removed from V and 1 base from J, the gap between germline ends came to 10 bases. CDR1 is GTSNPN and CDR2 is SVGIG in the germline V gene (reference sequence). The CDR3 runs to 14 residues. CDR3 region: CACTIGSGANVLTF. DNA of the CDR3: TGTGCCTGTACCATCGGATCTGGGGCCAACGTCCTGACTTTC.

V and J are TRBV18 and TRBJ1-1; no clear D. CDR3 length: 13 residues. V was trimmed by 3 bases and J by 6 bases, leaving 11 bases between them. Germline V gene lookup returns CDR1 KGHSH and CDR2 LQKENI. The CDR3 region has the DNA TGTGCCAGCTCACCGGAGGGCCGCGCTGAAGCTTTCTTT. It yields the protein CASSPEGRAEAFF.

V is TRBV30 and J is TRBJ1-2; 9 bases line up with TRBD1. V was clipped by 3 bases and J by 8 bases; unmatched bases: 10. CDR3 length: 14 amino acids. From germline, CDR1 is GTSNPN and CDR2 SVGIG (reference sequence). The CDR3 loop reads CAWRTTGGEGGYTF. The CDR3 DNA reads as TGTGCCTGGAGGACTACAGGGGGCGAGGGAGGCTACACCTTC. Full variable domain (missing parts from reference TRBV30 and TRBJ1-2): SQTIHQWPATLVQPVGSPLSLECTVEGTSNPNLYWYRQAAGRGLQLLFYSVGIGQISSEVPQNLSASRPQDRQFILSSKKLLLSDSGFYLCAWRTTGGEGGYTFGSGTRLTVV.

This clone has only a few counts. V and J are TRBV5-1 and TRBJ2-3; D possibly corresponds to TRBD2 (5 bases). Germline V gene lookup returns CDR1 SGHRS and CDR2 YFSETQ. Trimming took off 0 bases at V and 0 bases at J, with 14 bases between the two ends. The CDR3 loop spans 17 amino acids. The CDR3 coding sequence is TGCGCCAGCAGCTTGGAAGGGAGAACCTCTAGCACAGATACGCAGTATTTT. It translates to CASSLEGRTSSTDTQYF.

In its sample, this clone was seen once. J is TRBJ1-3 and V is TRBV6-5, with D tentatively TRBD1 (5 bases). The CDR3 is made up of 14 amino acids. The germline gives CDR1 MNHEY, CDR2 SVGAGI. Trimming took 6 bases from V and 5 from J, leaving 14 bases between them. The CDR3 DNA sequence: TGTGCCAGCAGGGCCGGGACGGAGAGAAACACCATATATTTT. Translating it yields CASRAGTERNTIYF.